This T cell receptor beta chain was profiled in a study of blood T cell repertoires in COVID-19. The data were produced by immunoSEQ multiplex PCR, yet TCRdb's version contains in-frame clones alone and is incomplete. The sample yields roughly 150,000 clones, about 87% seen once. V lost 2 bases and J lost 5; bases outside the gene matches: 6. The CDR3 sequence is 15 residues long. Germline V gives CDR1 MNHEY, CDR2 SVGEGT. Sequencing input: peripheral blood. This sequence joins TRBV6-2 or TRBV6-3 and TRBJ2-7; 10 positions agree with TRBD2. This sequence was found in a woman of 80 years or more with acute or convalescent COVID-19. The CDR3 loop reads CASSYPGLASDEQYF. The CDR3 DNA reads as TGTGCCAGCAGTTACCCGGGACTAGCGTCCGACGAGCAGTACTTC.